Below, one TCR beta chain is given with its context. This CDR3 region has 12 residues. The germline V gene encodes CDR1 SGDLS and CDR2 YYNGEE. V was clipped by 0 bases and J by 10 bases, with 8 bases between them. These data are taken from a study of blood T cell repertoires in COVID-19. Study information: Researchers got acute and convalescent COVID-19 samples from the United States, Italy and Spain. T cells, B-cell-depleted T cells, or PBMCs supplied cDNA or gDNA.

Per the original methods: Nucleated cell number was recorded as an estimate derived from reference gene primer amplification. TCRdb's table, derived via immunoSEQ multiplex PCR, lists solely in-frame clones and lacks some. V, J and clone size are taken as reported in that table, and D and trimming were inferred from the DNA itself. The sample consists of approximately 280,000 clones, roughly 90% of them appearing once. This sequence joins TRBV9 and TRBJ2-1; no firm D call. This receptor was obtained from a woman aged 55-69 years with acute or convalescent COVID-19. The sample consisted of peripheral blood. This CDR3 reads CASSVGLEEQFF. Written as DNA, the CDR3 is TGTGCCAGCAGCGTAGGGTTGGAGGAGCAGTTCTTC.